Listed below are T cell receptor beta chains from one sample, sequenced in a study of cytomegalovirus exposure and HLA in healthy donors. Assay used: immunoSEQ multiplex PCR; TCRdb lists only in-frame clones, some missing. The profile covers approximately 120,000 clones, with approximately 78% appearing a single time and roughly a tenth taken by the ten largest. Sequenced material: PBMCs. Source of these receptors: a man aged 30 to 39 in good health and CMV-seropositive. Each CDR3 is given with its conserved first and last residue. A D gene is named only where the DNA matches it firmly. Clone size is given for some rows only: seen once, a few or many times, or a class if the clone is expanded.

.,TRBJ1-5,TRBV19,TRBD1,CASKGQGTNQPQHF,TGTGCCAGTAAGGGACAGGGTACGAATCAGCCCCAGCATTTT
few,TRBJ2-3,TRBV6-4,.,CASSDGGQADTQYF,TGTGCCAGCAGTGACGGTGGGCAGGCAGATACGCAGTATTTT
.,TRBJ1-1,TRBV5-8,.,CASSPRGWAEAFF,TGTGCCAGCAGCCCCAGGGGTTGGGCTGAAGCTTTCTTT
.,TRBJ2-7,TRBV7-2,TRBD1,CASSSTGAGYEQYF,TGTGCCAGCAGCTCTACAGGGGCCGGCTACGAGCAGTACTTC
few,TRBJ2-1,TRBV11-2,TRBD2,CASSLITSGNWNEQFF,TGTGCCAGCAGCTTAATCACTAGCGGGAATTGGAATGAGCAGTTCTTC
.,TRBJ1-2,TRBV5-6,.,CASSLGQSYGYTF,TGTGCCAGCAGCTTGGGGCAGTCTTATGGCTACACCTTC
medium-sized,TRBJ2-2,TRBV6-4,TRBD2,CASSDGREHTGELFF,TGTGCCAGCAGTGACGGGCGGGAGCATACCGGGGAGCTGTTTTTT
once,TRBJ2-3,TRBV4-3,TRBD2,CASSLGLARTDTQYF,TGCGCCAGCAGCCTCGGACTAGCGAGGACAGATACGCAGTATTTT
.,TRBJ2-4,TRBV13,.,CASSSRLGIQYF,TGTGCCAGCAGTTCCCGACTGGGCATTCAGTACTTC
.,TRBJ1-5,TRBV7-2,TRBD1,CASSSTHLGTGNQPQHF,TGTGCCAGCAGCTCGACGCACCTCGGGACAGGCAATCAGCCCCAGCATTTT
.,TRBJ1-5,TRBV19,TRBD1,CASSIGQGAQPQHF,TGTGCCAGTAGTATAGGACAGGGGGCTCAGCCCCAGCATTTT
.,TRBJ2-3,TRBV6-4,.,CASSEGPTDTQYF,TGTGCCAGCAGTGAGGGGCCGACAGATACGCAGTATTTT
once,TRBJ2-1,TRBV7-9,.,CASSLATLIYNEQFF,TGTGCCAGCAGCTTAGCGACACTTATTTACAATGAGCAGTTCTTC
.,TRBJ1-1,TRBV5-1,TRBD1,CASSRQGVDTEAFF,TGCGCCAGCAGCAGGCAGGGGGTGGACACTGAAGCTTTCTTT
.,TRBJ1-2,TRBV7-8,TRBD1,CASSYRQGGDYGYTF,TGTGCCAGCAGCTACCGACAGGGGGGGGACTATGGCTACACCTTC
.,TRBJ2-7,TRBV11-2,TRBD2,CASSLVPTSGGSYEQYF,TGTGCCAGCAGCTTAGTCCCGACTAGCGGGGGCTCCTACGAGCAGTACTTC
.,TRBJ2-7,TRBV4-2,TRBD2,CASSQEGRGTYEQYF,TGTGCCAGCAGCCAAGAAGGGAGGGGAACCTACGAGCAGTACTTC
once,TRBJ2-7,TRBV25-1,TRBD2,CASSDERLAGVDEQYF,TGTGCCAGCAGTGATGAACGACTAGCGGGAGTGGACGAGCAGTACTTC
.,TRBJ2-2,TRBV6-1,.,CATSRTLNTGELFF,TGTGCCACCTCTCGGACACTTAACACCGGGGAGCTGTTTTTT
.,TRBJ2-5,TRBV5-4,TRBD2,CASSQGWGGETQYF,TGTGCCAGCAGCCAGGGCTGGGGGGGAGAGACCCAGTACTTC
few,TRBJ2-3,TRBV5-4,.,CARGRERGDTQYF,TGTGCCAGGGGGCGGGAAAGGGGTGATACGCAGTATTTT
.,TRBJ1-1,TRBV14,.,CASSPSMGGTEAFF,TGTGCCAGCAGCCCAAGCATGGGGGGGACTGAAGCTTTCTTT
once,TRBJ1-2,TRBV2,TRBD1,CASRETGFAGYTF,TGTGCCAGCAGAGAGACAGGGTTCGCTGGCTACACCTTC
.,TRBJ2-1,TRBV7-9,TRBD2,CRGGERQFF,TGTCGGGGGGGGGAGCGGCAGTTCTTC
.,TRBJ2-7,TRBV30,TRBD2,CAWSRGLAGSHEQYF,TGTGCCTGGAGTCGGGGACTAGCTGGGTCCCACGAGCAGTACTTC
.,TRBJ2-7,TRBV5-6,TRBD1,CASRLGTDYEQYF,TGTGCCAGCAGGCTCGGGACAGACTACGAGCAGTACTTC
.,TRBJ2-7,TRBV19,.,CASSPFGSASSYEQYF,TGTGCCAGTAGCCCCTTTGGAAGCGCCAGCTCCTACGAGCAGTACTTC
.,TRBJ2-7,TRBV6-1,.,CASRVTGPNPEQYF,TGTGCCAGCAGAGTGACAGGCCCAAACCCCGAGCAGTACTTC
.,TRBJ1-1,TRBV5-6,.,CASSSVTEAFF,TGTGCCAGCAGCTCCGTAACTGAAGCTTTCTTT